Detailed here is one T cell receptor beta chain. No antigen is known for it. The protocol used for the library was 5' RACE. The input for every TCR library was 3500 ng of total RNA. cDNA was synthesized with SMARTScribe reverse transcriptase in eight separate reactions per sample. During cDNA synthesis, template switching introduced unique molecular identifiers that contained a 6-nucleotide sample barcode. Amplification of TCRalpha and TCRbeta cDNA involved two nested PCRs of 16 and 9 cycles, and each PCR was followed by bead purification. Before amplification, the cDNA was both treated with uracil DNA-glycosylase and purified with the QIAquick PCR purification kit. The second PCR added Illumina TruSeq-compatible adapters along with sample-specific barcodes. Library quality and concentration were checked on TapeStation and Qubit, and libraries were pooled at 4.5 to 5.5 ng each. Sequencing of pooled libraries was carried out on an Illumina HiSeq2500 single-index Rapid Run using 2 x 100 bp reads and custom sequencing primers. As for how the authors treated the data: MiGEC version 1.2.6 was used for UMI-based consensus assembly to correct PCR and sequencing errors. MiXCR version 2.1.1 was used to carry out V(D)J alignment, clonotype assembly and CDR3 extraction. To normalise gene usage, clonotype sharing and MAIT/NKT TCR abundance, the analysis used the top 1000, 10 000 and 20 000 clonotypes per sample. Diversity was computed as the inverse Simpson index with the vegan R package after downsampling to 27 000 UMIs. Paired Mann-Whitney U tests were applied to discordant twin pairs, with Benjamini-Hochberg correction for multiple testing. Based on TCRdb reprocessing of the reads, there is one entry per CDR3 protein sequence, and DNA is missing. It is TCRdb's table, rather than the study itself, that gives the V and J calls and clone size. The sample table on file contains roughly 160,000 distinct CDR3 sequences. The ten largest account for 2% to 2.5% of the sample.

The data originate from a study of monozygotic twins with inflammatory bowel disease (dated by TCRdb to about 2019). In terms of the full investigation: In total, some 30 monozygotic twin pairs made up the full study: 19 Danish pairs, all IBD-discordant, plus nine German pairs, of which four were IBD-concordant and five were IBD-discordant. Within discordant pairs, disease-associated traits were sought mainly by comparing IBD patients with their genetically identical healthy co-twins. Each individual had, on average, about 151 000 unique TCRalpha sequences and 181 000 unique TCRbeta sequences available for analysis. Overall study outcomes, separate from this receptor: The results gave no support for a single strong signal or clonotype linked to IBD. Differing immunosuppressive treatments among patients may have added background noise and inter-individual variability to the repertoires. Different T cell subtypes could not be distinguished in the analysis. Concordant and discordant twins showed no difference in repertoire similarity, possibly because of limited statistical power. TCRbeta repertoire diversity, by inverse Simpson index, was decreased in IBD patients compared with their healthy co-twins. Fewer clonotypes were shared with other individuals by IBD patients than by healthy twins, most markedly in patients showing signs of disease activity.

From each donor, a 2.5 ml peripheral blood sample was collected into PAXgene tubes and kept at -80 degrees C. Without any T cell sorting, total RNA was extracted from whole blood using the PAXgene blood miRNA kit on an automated QIAcube. Peripheral blood from monozygotic twin pairs who were concordant or discordant for inflammatory bowel disease underwent deep TCRalpha and TCRbeta repertoire profiling using unique molecular barcoding. Smoking habits were recorded for all twin pairs, with individuals classified as current, former or never smokers. Sample: blood. The clonotype was recovered from a human donor with ulcerative colitis or Crohn's disease, or a healthy co-twin of an affected twin (not recorded which).

This receptor carries the CDR3 CASSSVGGAQEKLFF. The rearranged segments are TRBV7-9 and TRBJ1-4; TCRdb selects TRBD1, and the lack of DNA leaves this call unchecked. The germline V gene (reference sequence) yields SEHNR for CDR1 and FQNEAQ for CDR2. Inclusive of the bounding cysteine and phenylalanine, the CDR3 is 15 residues long. The DNA is not on file.